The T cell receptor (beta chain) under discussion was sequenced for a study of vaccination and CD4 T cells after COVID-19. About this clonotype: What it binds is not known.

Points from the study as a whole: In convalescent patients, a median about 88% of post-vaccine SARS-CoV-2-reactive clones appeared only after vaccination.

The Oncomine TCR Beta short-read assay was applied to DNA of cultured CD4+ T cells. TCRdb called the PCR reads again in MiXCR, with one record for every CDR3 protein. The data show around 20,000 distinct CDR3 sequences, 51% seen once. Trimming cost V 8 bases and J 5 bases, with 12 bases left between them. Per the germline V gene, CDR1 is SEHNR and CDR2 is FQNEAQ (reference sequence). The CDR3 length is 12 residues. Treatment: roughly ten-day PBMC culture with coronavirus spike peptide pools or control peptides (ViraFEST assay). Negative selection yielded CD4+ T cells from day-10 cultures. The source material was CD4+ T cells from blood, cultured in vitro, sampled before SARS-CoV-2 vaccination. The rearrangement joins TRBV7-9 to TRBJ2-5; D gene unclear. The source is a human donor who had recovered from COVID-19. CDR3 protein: CASSPIAETQYF. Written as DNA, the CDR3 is TGTGCCAGCTCTCCCATAGCTGAGACCCAGTACTTC.